This entry is about one TCR beta chain. These data come from a study of blood T cell repertoires in COVID-19. Looking at the study overall: Samples came from the United States, Italy and Spain, spanning acute and convalescent COVID-19.

Clones were read by immunoSEQ multiplex PCR, and TCRdb kept only the in-frame ones, dropping some. This sample yields about 260,000 clones, of which more than 80% are seen a single time; just over 0.85% belongs to the top ten. The V gene lost 6 bases and the J gene lost 5 bases, with 19 bases spanning the gap. The CDR3 runs to 15 residues. Germline V CDR1 and CDR2: LNHDA, SQIVND (reference sequence). Sequencing was carried out using PBMCs or T cells enriched from blood (not recorded which). This chain joins TRBV19 and TRBJ1-1; TRBD1 is a possible D gene (5 bases). The sequence derives from a man between 50 and 59 years old who had been exposed to COVID-19. The CDR3 protein is CASSRLGGAGTEAFF. The CDR3 nucleotides read TGTGCCAGTAGCCGTCTTGGGGGAGCGGGAACTGAAGCTTTCTTT.